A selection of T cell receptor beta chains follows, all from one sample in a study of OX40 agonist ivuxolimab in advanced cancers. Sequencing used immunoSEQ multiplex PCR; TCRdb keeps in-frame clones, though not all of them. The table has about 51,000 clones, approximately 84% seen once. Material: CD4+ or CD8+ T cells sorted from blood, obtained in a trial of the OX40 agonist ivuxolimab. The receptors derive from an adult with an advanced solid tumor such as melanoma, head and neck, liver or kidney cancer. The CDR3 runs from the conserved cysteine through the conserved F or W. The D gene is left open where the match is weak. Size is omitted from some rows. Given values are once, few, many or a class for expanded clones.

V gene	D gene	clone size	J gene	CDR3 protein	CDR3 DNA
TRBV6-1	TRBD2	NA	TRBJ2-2	CASSRGGYTGELFF	TGTGCCAGCAGTAGGGGAGGGTACACCGGGGAGCTGTTTTTT
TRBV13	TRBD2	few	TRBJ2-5	CASSSLAGARGKTQYF	TGTGCCAGCAGCTCGCTAGCGGGGGCCCGTGGGAAGACCCAGTACTTC
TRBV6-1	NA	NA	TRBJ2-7	CASSQLGTAEQYF	TGCGCCAGCAGTCAACTCGGGACCGCCGAGCAGTACTTC
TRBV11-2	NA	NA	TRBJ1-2	CASSLRGAYGYTF	TGTGCCAGCAGCTTAAGGGGGGCCTATGGCTACACCTTC
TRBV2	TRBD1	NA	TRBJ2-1	CASSEIRDRLNEQFF	TGTGCCAGCAGTGAAATTCGGGACAGGCTCAATGAGCAGTTCTTC
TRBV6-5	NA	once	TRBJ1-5	CASSYLGGGNQPQHF	TGTGCCAGCAGTTACTTAGGGGGGGGCAATCAGCCCCAGCATTTT
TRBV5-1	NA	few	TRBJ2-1	CASSLAGLHSYNEQFF	TGCGCCAGCAGCTTGGCCGGCCTTCACTCCTACAATGAGCAGTTCTTC
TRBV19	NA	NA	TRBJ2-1	CASSTTPSVNEQFF	TGTGCCAGTAGTACAACCCCTTCCGTTAATGAGCAGTTCTTC
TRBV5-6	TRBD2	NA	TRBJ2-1	CASSLALAGGPVYNEQFF	TGTGCCAGCAGCTTGGCTCTAGCGGGGGGGCCGGTATACAATGAGCAGTTCTTC
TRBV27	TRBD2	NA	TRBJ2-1	CASSKGTRVHNEQFF	TGTGCCAGCAGCAAAGGGACTAGGGTCCACAATGAGCAGTTCTTC
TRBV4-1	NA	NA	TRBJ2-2	CASSQRDNPTGELFF	TGCGCCAGCAGCCAACGGGATAATCCCACCGGGGAGCTGTTTTTT
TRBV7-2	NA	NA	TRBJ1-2	CASNRGTPGTGYTF	TGTGCCAGCAACCGAGGGACACCCGGTACTGGCTACACCTTC
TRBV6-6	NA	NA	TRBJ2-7	CASRRQLPYEQYF	TGTGCCAGCAGACGGCAACTACCCTACGAGCAGTACTTC
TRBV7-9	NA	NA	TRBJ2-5	CASSSGGGAETQYF	TGTGCCAGCAGCTCAGGGGGGGGCGCGGAGACCCAGTACTTC
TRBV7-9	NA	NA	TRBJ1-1	CASIQLDAEAFF	TGTGCCAGCATCCAGCTCGACGCTGAAGCTTTCTTT
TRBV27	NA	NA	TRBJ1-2	CASRTANYGYTF	TGTGCCAGCAGGACAGCCAACTATGGCTACACCTTC
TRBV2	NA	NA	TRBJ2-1	CASRGLSSYNEQFF	TGTGCCAGCAGGGGACTGAGCTCCTACAATGAGCAGTTCTTC
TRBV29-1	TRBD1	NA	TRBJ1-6	CSVRDSNSPLHF	TGCAGCGTCCGGGACAGTAATTCACCCCTCCACTTT
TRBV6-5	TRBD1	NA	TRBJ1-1	CASSRGNLDTEAFF	TGTGCCAGCAGCAGGGGGAATCTTGACACTGAAGCTTTCTTT
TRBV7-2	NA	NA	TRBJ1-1	CASSLVRANTEAFF	TGTGCCAGCAGCTTAGTGCGGGCGAACACTGAAGCTTTCTTT
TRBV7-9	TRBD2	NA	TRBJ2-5	CASSRRGLAGGRRETQYF	TGTGCCAGCAGCCGCAGAGGACTAGCGGGGGGTAGGCGAGAGACCCAGTACTTC
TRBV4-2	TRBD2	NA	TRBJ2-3	CASSQGAGVGGIADTQYF	TGTGCCAGCAGCCAAGGAGCTGGTGTGGGGGGGATCGCAGATACGCAGTATTTT
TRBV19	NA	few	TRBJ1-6	CASSGAGSPLHF	TGTGCCAGTAGTGGGGCCGGTTCACCCCTCCACTTT
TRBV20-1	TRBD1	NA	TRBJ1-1	CSARQDRGTFF	TGCAGTGCTAGACAAGACAGGGGGACTTTCTTT
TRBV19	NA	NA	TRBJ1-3	CASRSEGNTIYF	TGTGCCAGTAGGTCTGAAGGAAACACCATATATTTT
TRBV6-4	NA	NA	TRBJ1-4	CASSDIGRGPTNEKLFF	TGTGCCAGCAGTGACATTGGCAGGGGCCCAACTAATGAAAAACTGTTTTTT
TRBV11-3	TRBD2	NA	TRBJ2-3	CASSLDSRGGTDTQYF	TGTGCCAGCAGCTTAGACTCGCGGGGGGGCACAGATACGCAGTATTTT
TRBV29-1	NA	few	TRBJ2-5	CSVAFRQGETQYF	TGCAGCGTTGCTTTTCGGCAGGGGGAGACCCAGTACTTC